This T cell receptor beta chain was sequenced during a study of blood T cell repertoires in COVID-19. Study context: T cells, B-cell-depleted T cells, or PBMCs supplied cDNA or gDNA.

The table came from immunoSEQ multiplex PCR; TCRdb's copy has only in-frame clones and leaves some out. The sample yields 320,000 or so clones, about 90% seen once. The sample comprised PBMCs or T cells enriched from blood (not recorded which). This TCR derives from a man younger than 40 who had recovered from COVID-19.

The CDR3 nucleotides are TGCAGCGTTGTAGGGCAGGGAGGAGAAAAACTGTTTTTT. Protein sequence: CSVVGQGGEKLFF. The chain employs TRBV29-1 and TRBJ1-4, with D possibly TRBD1 on 5 matching bases. Germline V CDR1 and CDR2: SQVTM, ANQGSEA. The CDR3 loop spans 13 amino acids. The V end lost 4 bases, the J end lost 8 bases, and 14 bases lay between the germline ends.